Below, one T cell receptor (beta chain) is given with its context. This clone occurred once. Its antigen is still unknown. The input lacks base qualities; no much larger clone sits a single base away. This entry belongs to a study of cytomegalovirus exposure and HLA in healthy donors (dated by TCRdb to 2016 to 2017). Describing the broader study: An earlier analysis of some 600 of the donors reported about 260 Gb of sequence data and around 100 million unique TCR beta sequences obtained from approximately 180 million T cells. About 300 gigabases of sequencing data and approximately 91 million unique TCR sequences made up an early release that covered fewer than 650 HLA-typed donors. The genetic ancestry cluster associated with self-reported Caucasian donors included roughly 84% of the 300 to 400 genotyped donors. The study aimed to test whether signatures of past pathogen exposure could be identified by cataloging public T cell receptors. The study used immunosequencing to profile the T cell repertoires of around 600 subjects and linked those repertoires to cytomegalovirus serostatus. In addition to the first cohort of 666 subjects, a separate validation cohort of approximately 110 different subjects was used. High-throughput TCR immunosequencing, statistical association of individual TCRs with disease status, and machine learning were combined to predict cytomegalovirus infection status. To study patterns of TCR occurrence, a later analysis re-analyzed previously published TCR beta repertoires from 666 donors and added high-resolution HLA genotyping. In the later analysis, no new phenotypic data were used to find candidate immune exposures; instead, reliance was placed on TCR beta sequences and their occurrence across donors. In an earlier analysis of a few hundred of the donors, high-throughput TCR beta sequencing was used to judge whether each TCR beta V gene segment behaved as functional or pseudogenic. Donor age, sex, ethnicity and CMV serostatus were compiled alongside the repertoire data. Genome-wide SNP genotypes for about 65% of the 666 donors were used in a later genetic analysis, which treated that subset as a discovery cohort. Every repertoire in the discovery cohort had been generated on one and the same sequencing platform. HLA typing included class I and class II loci at four-digit resolution. The number of typed donors differed by locus: about 620-640 for A, B, C, DRB1 and DQB1; approximately 520 for DQA1; around 610 for DPA1; and about 450 for DPB1. Because of strong linkage in the cohort, roughly five DR-DQ haplotypes were treated as single units for association and clustering. Among some 410 genotyped donors of the cohort, an average of 235,054 unique TCR beta nucleotide sequences were sequenced per donor, roughly 20% of them non-productive. The paper as a whole reports these results and caveats: Cytomegalovirus status was reported to be diagnosed by the classifier with high specificity and sensitivity in both the original and validation cohorts. A later analysis found that most CMV-associated TCR beta chains appeared HLA-restricted, with HLA associations seemingly driven largely by CMV exposure. While some public TCRs were present in many individuals, most TCR sequences turned up only very rarely across donors. A further reported finding was that TCR beta sequences accurately predicted the HLA-A and HLA-B alleles for most subjects in the first cohort. The only immune exposure information available for the cohort was CMV serostatus. In the study, some 180 TCR beta chains were listed as associated with cytomegalovirus. The presence/absence analyses assumed that sequencing depth was roughly uniform across donors, and that assumption may not be true. Correlated functional status among segregating V segments might reflect linkage disequilibrium, but an unknown experimental factor could not be ruled out. Assigning TCR associations to individual alleles was difficult when HLA alleles, especially DR and DQ, strongly co-occurred. A later analysis reported that several top co-occurrence clusters appeared linked to parvovirus B19, influenza, CMV and Epstein-Barr virus. According to the authors, the approach could potentially be generalized to other disease states and immunological phenotypes. Because some donors lacked HLA typing at each locus, the association tests relied only on the typed subset. Three of the identified cytomegalovirus-associated TCR beta chains were confirmed in vitro to be specific for cytomegalovirus antigens. A cluster of highly shared sequence variants was judged likely to represent a technical artifact of the sequencing pipeline. Only TCR beta chains were sequenced in this cohort, and the absence of alpha or paired-chain data limited detectable features. At a false discovery rate of 0.05, a later analysis linked 15,000 to 20,000 TCR beta sequences to specific HLA alleles. Because counts were too low, some 17 rarely observed V segments, including chromosome 9 orphons, were excluded from the earlier analysis of 500 to 700 of the donors. A later genetic analysis reported fewer N-insertions in productive TCRs among donors in an Asian-associated ancestry cluster than the approximately 670-donor mean. In a later analysis, HLA-associated TCR beta chains showed more clonal expansion and lower generation probabilities than non-associated chains that were equally common. The 87-base-pair reads could not distinguish some IMGT-functional V segments, including TRBV6-2 and TRBV6-3, so those segments were excluded. V-gene and J-gene trimming of TCR beta chains was associated with a missense DCLRE1C variant in a later genetic analysis, and the association was replicated in an independent cohort. In an earlier analysis of some 540 of the donors, most TCR beta V segments appeared in productive rearrangements about 87% or about 30% of the time, broadly matching IMGT annotations. According to a later analysis, TCR association rates differed among HLA loci, with DRB1 alleles showing the most associated TCRs and HLA-C alleles showing the fewest.

The cohort comprised 710 or so healthy bone marrow donors. Cohort members were all nominally healthy when sampled, although unrecorded immune exposures were likely present. CMV serostatus was recorded as positive for 250 to 300 and negative for 352 of the 666 cohort members, whereas no CMV serostatus was recorded for the donor in question. Each donor provided a peripheral blood sample, and peripheral blood mononuclear cells were used for TCR beta sequencing. The Qiagen DNeasy Blood Extraction Kit was used to extract genomic DNA from the blood cell samples. To prepare the library, the immunoSEQ multiplex PCR assay was applied. For the multiplex PCR, a mixture combining 60 forward primers for TCR Vbeta segments and 13 reverse primers for TCR Jbeta segments was used. The CDR3 region of rearranged TCR beta genes was amplified from genomic DNA with a multiplex PCR assay. The Illumina HiSeq System was used to sequence the amplified TCR beta libraries as 87-base-pair reads. From the authors' description of their analysis: In a later analysis, roughly 80 million unique TCR beta chains were counted across the roughly 700 repertoires, and around 10 million of these chains were shared by at least two donors. Raw reads were error-corrected and collapsed into unique sequences by a nearest-neighbor algorithm in which closely related sequences were merged to remove PCR and sequencing errors. V, D and J gene segments were assigned by aligning CDR3 sequences to IMGT reference sequences. For a sequence to be retained, a match of at least six nucleotides to both a V gene segment and a J gene segment was required. Rearrangements were classified as productive when the CDR3 lacked stop codons and remained in frame with V and J, and all other rearrangements were classified as non-productive. Following IMGT convention, CDR3 was defined as the stretch from the second conserved V-encoded cysteine up to the conserved J-encoded phenylalanine. Sequences without an unambiguous match to a single V gene segment were excluded from the earlier analysis of about 600 of the donors. In an earlier analysis of a few hundred of the donors, V segments were called functional above 56.7% productive rearrangements and were called segregating when the between-donor standard deviation exceeded 5%. To diagnose cytomegalovirus status from the catalog of TCR beta chain sequences, a statistical classification framework was built. V and J gene assignment, in a later analysis, came from comparing TCR nucleotide sequences with IMGT/GENE-DB human TR gene sequences. In a later analysis, CDR3 sequences and most-parsimonious VDJ recombination scenarios were assigned using the TCRdist pipeline. In a later analysis, each TCR beta chain was defined by its CDR3 amino acid sequence together with its V-gene family, and reads without a unique V-gene family were excluded. As a way to deal with suspected cross-contamination and a sequencing artifact, a later analysis dropped more than 500 nucleotide sequences that were highly shared and had low generation probability. For each public chain, a later analysis derived a clonal expansion index from normalized ranks of inferred template counts within each repertoire. In a later analysis, generation probabilities were computed with a VDJ recombination model fitted to out-of-frame rearrangements, and the resulting probabilities were checked against IGoR. Hypergeometric tests were used in a later analysis to score TCR-TCR, TCR-HLA and TCR-CMV co-occurrence, with a repertoire-size bias correction applied to the TCR pairs. In a later analysis, false discovery rates were estimated by permuting HLA or CMV assignments 20 times. In a later analysis, co-occurring TCRs were grouped using DBSCAN, with TCRdist sequence similarity added in when clustering inside HLA-allele-positive subsets. Co-occurrence clustering excluded repertoires with fewer than 30,000 or more than 120,000 public chains, plus five with anomalous nucleotide sharing. Entries here come from immuneACCESS through TCRdb and include only in-frame sequences with V and J called. Some clones fail to appear in such tables; in the studies checked, an unresolved V gene covers under half of the shortfall, and the cause of the remainder is unknown. V, J and clone size reflect that table, while D and trimming were determined from the DNA. Within this sample are about 230,000 clones, with more than 70% of them counted one time only. The ten largest clones represent 1.3% of the sample.

CDR1 and CDR2 are drawn from the germline V gene: SGDLS, YYNGEE. The CDR3 has 14 amino acids, counting the end cysteine and phenylalanine. Only the CDR3 region is kept as DNA, spanning 42 bases read in frame from base 1. Ends trimmed: V by 4 bases, J by 5 bases; bases unmatched to a gene: 5. The TCR was taken from a human donor in good health. The sequenced sample consisted of PBMCs. Recombination joined TRBV9 with TRBJ2-7; 11 of the junction bases match TRBD2. The DNA is TGTGCCAGCAGCATAGGGACTAGCGGCCACGAGCAGTACTTC. Protein translation: CASSIGTSGHEQYF.